A single sample is the source of the 2 T cell receptor beta chains below, sequenced in a study of vaccination effects on CD4 cells after COVID-19. For these TCRs, the target antigens are not known. Measured with immunoSEQ multiplex PCR; TCRdb has only the in-frame clones, and not every one. The repertoire holds under 60,000 clones, with 76% as singletons. Antigen-specific CD4+ T cells expanded by the ViraFEST assay with viral peptide pools were then sequenced. Isolation of CD4+ T cells took place after 10 to 11 days of culture. Their SARS-CoV-2 infection, verified by PCR, occurred between March and December 2020. The specimen was CD4+ T cells from PBMCs cultured with HIV peptides, collected before COVID-19 vaccination. Subset specified: HIV-1 Nef peptide pool negative control/reference culture. These receptors were collected from a human donor who had a prior SARS-CoV-2 infection.

This clone has a handful of counts. The V call is TRBV5-4, the J call TRBJ1-2; 10 nucleotides align to TRBD1. The junction had 6 bases not matched to a gene; V was cut back by 3 bases and J by 7 bases. The CDR3 sequence is 14 residues long. Germline V gene sequence: CDR1 SGHNT, CDR2 YYREEE (reference sequence). The CDR3 is CASSSTGGNRGYTF. The CDR3 DNA reads TGTGCCAGCAGCTCGACAGGGGGCAATCGTGGCTACACCTTC.

V usage is TRBV28 and J usage is TRBJ1-2, with 8 bases identical to TRBD1. CDR1 and CDR2 from the germline V gene are MDHEN and SYDVKM. The CDR3 consists of 15 residues. The ends lost 6 bases at V and 2 bases at J; junction bases unmatched: 8. The DNA for the CDR3 is TGTGCCAGCAGCCCTGACAGGGGCGAGAACTATGGCTACACCTTC. It is translated as CASSPDRGENYGYTF.